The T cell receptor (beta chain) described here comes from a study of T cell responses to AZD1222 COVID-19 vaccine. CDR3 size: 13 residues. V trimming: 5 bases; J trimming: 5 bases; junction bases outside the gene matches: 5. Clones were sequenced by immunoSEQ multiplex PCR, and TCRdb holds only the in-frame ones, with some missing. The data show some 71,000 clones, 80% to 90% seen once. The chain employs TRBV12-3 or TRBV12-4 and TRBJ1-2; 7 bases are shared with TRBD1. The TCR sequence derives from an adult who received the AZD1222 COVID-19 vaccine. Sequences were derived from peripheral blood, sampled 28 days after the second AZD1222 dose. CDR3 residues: CASSQTGLYGYTF. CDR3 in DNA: TGTGCCAGCAGTCAGACAGGGCTATATGGCTACACCTTC.